These T cell receptor beta chains were read from a single sample in a study of blood T cells in healthy people across ages. A single record per CDR3 protein comes from TCRdb applying MiXCR to the 5' RACE reads. This table has 700,000 to 850,000 distinct CDR3 sequences, around 34% appearing once. The sample comprised blood. All receptors derive from a man aged 18 to 29 in good health. The CDR3 runs from the conserved cysteine through the conserved F or W. The D gene is left open where the match is weak. Rows may omit the clone size; those that give it use once, few, many or a size class.

D gene	clone size	V gene	J gene	CDR3 protein	CDR3 DNA
NA	NA	TRBV4-3	TRBJ2-2	CASSHRPAAGAINTGELFF	TGCGCCAGCAGCCACCGCCCCGCGGCGGGGGCCATTAACACCGGGGAGCTGTTTTTT
NA	few	TRBV12-3/TRBV12-4	TRBJ2-5	CASRGQTGQETQYF	TGTGCCAGCAGAGGACAGACTGGCCAAGAGACCCAGTACTTC
NA	NA	TRBV5-1	TRBJ2-5	CASSPRQTETQYF	TGCGCCAGCAGCCCTCGACAGACTGAGACCCAGTACTTC
NA	many	TRBV7-9	TRBJ1-2	CASSFSIRVYGYTF	TGTGCCAGCAGCTTCTCAATCAGGGTCTATGGCTACACCTTC
NA	few	TRBV18	TRBJ2-7	CASSTGESSYEQYF	TGTGCCAGCTCGACGGGGGAGAGCTCCTACGAGCAGTACTTC
NA	NA	TRBV5-6	TRBJ1-2	CASSLGKPTYGYTF	TGTGCCAGCAGCTTGGGGAAACCAACCTATGGCTACACCTTC
NA	NA	TRBV7-2	TRBJ2-5	CASSLEGGRETQYF	TGTGCCAGCAGCTTAGAGGGGGGGCGGGAGACCCAGTACTTC
NA	NA	TRBV4-2	TRBJ2-5	CASSQESDGGRTQYF	TGTGCCAGCAGCCAAGAGAGCGACGGAGGCAGGACCCAGTACTTC
NA	NA	TRBV20-1	TRBJ1-2	CSARPSSKVYGYTF	TGCAGTGCTAGACCGTCCAGCAAGGTGTATGGCTACACCTTC
NA	NA	TRBV21-1	TRBJ2-5	CASSKVLGLAGQETQYF	TGTGCCAGCAGCAAAGTATTGGGACTAGCGGGACAAGAGACCCAGTACTTC
TRBD1	NA	TRBV7-2	TRBJ2-1	CASSSDRGSYDEQFF	TGTGCCAGCAGCTCCGACAGGGGATCCTACGATGAGCAGTTCTTC
TRBD2	NA	TRBV7-9	TRBJ2-5	CASSPGTSSETQYF	TGTGCCAGCAGCCCCGGGACTAGTAGTGAGACCCAGTACTTC
NA	few	TRBV10-3	TRBJ1-3	CAIQAGSGNTIYF	TGTGCCATCCAGGCAGGCTCTGGAAACACCATATATTTT
NA	NA	TRBV6-1	TRBJ1-4	CASRRSGLSTNEKLFF	TGTGCCAGCCGGAGATCAGGGCTCTCAACTAATGAAAAACTGTTTTTT
TRBD1	NA	TRBV7-2	TRBJ1-1	CASSWDRRLNTEAFF	TGTGCCAGCAGCTGGGACAGGAGATTGAACACTGAAGCTTTCTTT
NA	NA	TRBV12-3/TRBV12-4	TRBJ2-7	CASSLEWGQYDQYF	TGTGCCAGCAGTTTAGAATGGGGGCAGTACGACCAGTACTTC
NA	few	TRBV9	TRBJ2-5	CASSRGVSLVETQYF	TGTGCCAGCAGCCGAGGGGTGTCTTTGGTGGAGACCCAGTACTTC
NA	NA	TRBV20-1	TRBJ1-6	CSARDAAGQRSPLHF	TGCAGTGCTAGAGATGCCGCGGGACAAAGGTCACCCCTCCACTTT
TRBD1	many	TRBV20-1	TRBJ1-2	CSASGGYGYTF	TGCAGTGCATCAGGGGGTTACGGCTACACCTTC
TRBD1	NA	TRBV12-3/TRBV12-4	TRBJ2-5	CASSPLDRRPQETQYF	TGTGCCAGCAGTCCCTTGGACAGGAGACCCCAAGAGACCCAGTACTTC
NA	NA	TRBV9	TRBJ2-5	CASSVQGGPQETQYF	TGTGCCAGCAGCGTACAGGGGGGACCCCAAGAGACCCAGTACTTC
NA	NA	TRBV28	TRBJ2-3	CASSLGGVPPDTQYF	TGTGCCAGCAGTTTAGGTGGGGTTCCGCCCGATACGCAGTATTTT
NA	NA	TRBV20-1	TRBJ1-1	CSARDLLEENTEAFF	TGCAGTGCTAGAGACCTACTCGAGGAAAACACTGAAGCTTTCTTT
NA	NA	TRBV20-1	TRBJ2-2	CSARVAGRTGELFF	TGCAGTGCTAGAGTGGCAGGGCGTACCGGGGAGCTGTTTTTT
NA	many	TRBV6-5	TRBJ2-1	CASSRARGLYNEQFF	TGTGCCAGCAGTCGCGCCAGGGGCCTTTACAATGAGCAGTTCTTC
NA	many	TRBV29-1	TRBJ2-5	CSVESDAQETQYF	TGCAGCGTTGAATCAGACGCACAAGAGACCCAGTACTTC
NA	NA	TRBV5-1	TRBJ2-3	CASRRGPASTDTQYF	TGTGCCAGCAGAAGGGGCCCGGCTAGCACAGATACGCAGTATTTT
NA	few	TRBV5-1	TRBJ1-1	CASSLAGQLGAFF	TGCGCCAGCAGCTTGGCCGGACAGTTGGGGGCTTTCTTT
NA	many	TRBV12-5	TRBJ2-3	CASGRGNSYTDTQYF	TGTGCTAGTGGCCGAGGGAACAGCTACACAGATACGCAGTATTTT
NA	many	TRBV29-1	TRBJ2-7	CSVGIAGLYEQYF	TGCAGCGTTGGCATTGCAGGGCTGTACGAGCAGTACTTC
NA	NA	TRBV12-3/TRBV12-4	TRBJ1-3	CASSSPGLSGNTIYF	TGTGCCAGCAGTTCTCCGGGACTCTCTGGAAACACCATATATTTT
TRBD1	NA	TRBV20-1	TRBJ1-5	CSATGQAVVPQHF	TGCAGTGCTACCGGACAGGCCGTCGTTCCCCAGCATTTT